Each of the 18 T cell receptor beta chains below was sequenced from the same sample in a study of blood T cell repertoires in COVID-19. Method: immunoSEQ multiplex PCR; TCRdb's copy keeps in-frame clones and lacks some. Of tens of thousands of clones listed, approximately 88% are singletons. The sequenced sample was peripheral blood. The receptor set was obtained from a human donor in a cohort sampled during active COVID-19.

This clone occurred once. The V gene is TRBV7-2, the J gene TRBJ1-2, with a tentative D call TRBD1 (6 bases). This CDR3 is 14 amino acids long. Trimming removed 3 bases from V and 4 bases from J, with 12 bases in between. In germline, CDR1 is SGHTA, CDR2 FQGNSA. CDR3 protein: CASSFGGEGYGYTF. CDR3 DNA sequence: TGTGCCAGCAGCTTTGGGGGCGAAGGCTATGGCTACACCTTC.

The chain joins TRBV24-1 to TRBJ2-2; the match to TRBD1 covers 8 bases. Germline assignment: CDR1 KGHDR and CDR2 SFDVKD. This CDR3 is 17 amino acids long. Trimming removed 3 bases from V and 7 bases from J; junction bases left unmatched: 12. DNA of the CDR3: TGTGCCACCAGTGATACGCAGCGGACAGGGAAGGGCGGGGAGCTGTTTTTT. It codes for CATSDTQRTGKGGELFF.

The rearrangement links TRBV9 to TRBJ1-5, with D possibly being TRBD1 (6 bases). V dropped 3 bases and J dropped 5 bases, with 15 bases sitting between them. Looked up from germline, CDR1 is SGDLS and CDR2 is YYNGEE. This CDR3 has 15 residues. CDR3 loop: CASSAEGGADQPQHF. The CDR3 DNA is TGTGCCAGCAGCGCCGAGGGGGGGGCTGATCAGCCCCAGCATTTT.

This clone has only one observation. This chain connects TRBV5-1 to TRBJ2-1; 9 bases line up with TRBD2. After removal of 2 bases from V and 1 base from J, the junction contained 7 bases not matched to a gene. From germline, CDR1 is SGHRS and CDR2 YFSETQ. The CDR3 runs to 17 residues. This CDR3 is CASSFNSGRGSYNEQFF. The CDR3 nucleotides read TGCGCCAGCAGCTTTAATAGCGGGAGAGGGTCCTACAATGAGCAGTTCTTC.

CDR3 residues: CASSANNNNEQFF. The CDR3 DNA sequence: TGTGCCAGCAGCGCAAACAACAACAATGAGCAGTTCTTC. V is TRBV7-9 and J is TRBJ2-1; no reliable D call. With 5 bases removed from V and 5 bases from J, the gap between germline ends came to 10 bases. CDR1 SEHNR and CDR2 FQNEAQ come from the germline V gene (reference sequence). The CDR3 covers 13 residues.

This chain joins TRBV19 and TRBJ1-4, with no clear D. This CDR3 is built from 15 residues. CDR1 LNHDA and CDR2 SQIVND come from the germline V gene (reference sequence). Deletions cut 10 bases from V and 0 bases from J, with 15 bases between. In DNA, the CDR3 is TGTGCCACCCAAAGGAGGGCGGCAACTAATGAAAAACTGTTTTTT. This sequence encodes CATQRRAATNEKLFF.

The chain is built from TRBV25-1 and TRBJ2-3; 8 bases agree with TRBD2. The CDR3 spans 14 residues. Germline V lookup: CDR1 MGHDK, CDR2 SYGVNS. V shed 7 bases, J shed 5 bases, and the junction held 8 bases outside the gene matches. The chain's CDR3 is CASTPAGAGDTQYF. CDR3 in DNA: TGTGCCAGCACCCCAGCGGGAGCTGGAGATACGCAGTATTTT.

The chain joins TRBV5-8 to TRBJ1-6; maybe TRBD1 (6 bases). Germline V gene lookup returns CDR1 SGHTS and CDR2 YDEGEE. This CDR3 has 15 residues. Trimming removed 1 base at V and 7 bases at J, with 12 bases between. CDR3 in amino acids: CASSLYQGQNSPLHF. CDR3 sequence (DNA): TGTGCCAGCAGCTTGTACCAGGGGCAAAATTCACCCCTCCACTTT.

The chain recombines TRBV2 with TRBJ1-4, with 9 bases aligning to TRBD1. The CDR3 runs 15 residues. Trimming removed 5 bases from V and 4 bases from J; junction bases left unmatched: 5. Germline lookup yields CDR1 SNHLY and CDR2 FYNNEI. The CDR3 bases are TGTGCCAGCAGTTACAGGGGGCGAGGTAATGAAAAACTGTTTTTT. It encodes CASSYRGRGNEKLFF.

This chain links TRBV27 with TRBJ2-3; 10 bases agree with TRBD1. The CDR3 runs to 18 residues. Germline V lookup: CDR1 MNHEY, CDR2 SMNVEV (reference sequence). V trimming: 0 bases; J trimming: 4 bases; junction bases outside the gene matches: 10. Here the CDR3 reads CASSLSIMWDRGPDTQYF. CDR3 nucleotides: TGTGCCAGCAGTTTATCGATAATGTGGGACAGGGGCCCAGATACGCAGTATTTT.

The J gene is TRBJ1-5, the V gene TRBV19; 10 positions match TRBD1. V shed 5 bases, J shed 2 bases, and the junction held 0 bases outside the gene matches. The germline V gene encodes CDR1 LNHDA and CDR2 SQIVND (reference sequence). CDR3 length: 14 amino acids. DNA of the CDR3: TGTGCCAGTAGTGGGACAGGGGGCAATCAGCCCCAGCATTTT. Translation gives CASSGTGGNQPQHF.

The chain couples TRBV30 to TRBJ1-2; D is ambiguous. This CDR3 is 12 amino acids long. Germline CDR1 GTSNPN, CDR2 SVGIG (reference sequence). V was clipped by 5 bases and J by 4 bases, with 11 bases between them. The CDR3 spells CAWAIQSYGYTF. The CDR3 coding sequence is TGTGCCTGGGCCATACAGTCCTATGGCTACACCTTC. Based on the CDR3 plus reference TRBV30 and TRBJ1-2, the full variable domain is SQTIHQWPATLVQPVGSPLSLECTVEGTSNPNLYWYRQAAGRGLQLLFYSVGIGQISSEVPQNLSASRPQDRQFILSSKKLLLSDSGFYLCAWAIQSYGYTFGSGTRLTVV.

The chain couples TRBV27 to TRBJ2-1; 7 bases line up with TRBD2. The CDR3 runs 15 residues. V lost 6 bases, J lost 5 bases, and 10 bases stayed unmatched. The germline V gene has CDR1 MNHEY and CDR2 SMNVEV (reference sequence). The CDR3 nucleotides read TGTGCCAGCAGCCCTCGGTTACTAGCGCACAATGAGCAGTTCTTC. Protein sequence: CASSPRLLAHNEQFF.

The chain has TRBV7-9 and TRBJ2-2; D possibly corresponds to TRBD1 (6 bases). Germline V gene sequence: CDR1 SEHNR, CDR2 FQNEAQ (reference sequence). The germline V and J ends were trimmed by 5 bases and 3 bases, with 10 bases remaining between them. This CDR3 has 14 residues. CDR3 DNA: TGTGCCAGCAGCCGAGGACAGTACACCGGGGAGCTGTTTTTT. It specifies CASSRGQYTGELFF.

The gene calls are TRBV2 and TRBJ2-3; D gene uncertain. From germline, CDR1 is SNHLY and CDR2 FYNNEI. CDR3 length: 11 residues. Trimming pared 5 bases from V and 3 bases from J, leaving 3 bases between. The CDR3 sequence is CASSRTDTQYF. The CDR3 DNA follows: TGTGCCAGCAGTCGGACAGATACGCAGTATTTT. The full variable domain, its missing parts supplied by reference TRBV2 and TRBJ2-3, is EPEVTQTPSHQVTQMGQEVILRCVPISNHLYFYWYRQILGQKVEFLVSFYNNEISEKSEIFDDQFSVERPDGSNFTLKIRSTKLEDSAMYFCASSRTDTQYFGPGTRLTVL.

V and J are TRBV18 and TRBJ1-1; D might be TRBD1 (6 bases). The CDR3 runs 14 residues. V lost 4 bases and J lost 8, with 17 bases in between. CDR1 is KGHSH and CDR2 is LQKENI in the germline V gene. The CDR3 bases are TGTGCCAGCTCACGTGCACAGGGCGAACTAGAAGCTTTCTTT. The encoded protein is CASSRAQGELEAFF.

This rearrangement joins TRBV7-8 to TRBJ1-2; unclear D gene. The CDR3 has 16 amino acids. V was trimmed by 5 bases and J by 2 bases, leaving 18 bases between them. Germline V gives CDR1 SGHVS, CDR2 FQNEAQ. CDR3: CASSPPGGLTNYGYTF. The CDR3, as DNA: TGTGCCAGCAGCCCCCCTGGTGGTCTTACAAACTATGGCTACACCTTC.

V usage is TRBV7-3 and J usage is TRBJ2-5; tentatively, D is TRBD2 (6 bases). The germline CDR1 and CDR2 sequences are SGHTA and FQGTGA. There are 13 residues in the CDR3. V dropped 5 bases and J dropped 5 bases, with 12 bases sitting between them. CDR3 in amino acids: CASSQTLAETQYF. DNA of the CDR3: TGTGCCAGCAGCCAGACGCTAGCGGAGACCCAGTACTTC.